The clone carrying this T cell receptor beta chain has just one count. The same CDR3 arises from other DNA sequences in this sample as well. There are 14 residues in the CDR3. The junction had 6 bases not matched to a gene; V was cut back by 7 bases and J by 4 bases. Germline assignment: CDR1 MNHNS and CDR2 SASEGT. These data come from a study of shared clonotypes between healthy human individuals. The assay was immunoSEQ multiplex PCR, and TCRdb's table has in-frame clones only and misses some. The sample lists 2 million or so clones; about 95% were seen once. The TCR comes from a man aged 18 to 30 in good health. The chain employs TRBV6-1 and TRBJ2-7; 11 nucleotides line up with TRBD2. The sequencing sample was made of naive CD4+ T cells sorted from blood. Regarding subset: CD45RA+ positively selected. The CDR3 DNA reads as TGTGCCAGCAATAGCGGGAGGGCCGGATACGAGCAGTACTTC. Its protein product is CASNSGRAGYEQYF.